These 2 T cell receptor beta chains share one sample of origin, sequenced in a study of blood T cell repertoires in COVID-19. Method: immunoSEQ multiplex PCR; TCRdb's copy keeps in-frame clones and lacks some. The table has tens of thousands of clones, roughly 87% seen once. Sequenced: peripheral blood. The receptor source for this set is a man in his fifties with active COVID-19.

V is TRBV6-6 and J is TRBJ2-1, with 9 bases identical to TRBD2. V shed 2 bases and J 10 bases; nucleotides not matched to a gene: 6. The CDR3 contains 14 residues. The V gene's germline CDR1 is MNHNY and CDR2 SVGAGI (reference sequence). This chain's CDR3 is CASSYGGGGPEQFF. The CDR3 nucleotides are TGTGCCAGCAGTTACGGCGGGGGGGGCCCCGAGCAGTTCTTC.

This clone was found once. V usage is TRBV20-1 and J usage is TRBJ2-1, with TRBD1 matching over 7 bases. The germline V gene has CDR1 DFQATT and CDR2 SNEGSKA (reference sequence). V dropped 6 bases and J dropped 6; count of bases not matched to a gene: 2. The CDR3 length is 11 residues. The chain's CDR3 is CSAYRGNEQFF. CDR3 nucleotides: TGCAGTGCCTACAGGGGCAATGAGCAGTTCTTC.